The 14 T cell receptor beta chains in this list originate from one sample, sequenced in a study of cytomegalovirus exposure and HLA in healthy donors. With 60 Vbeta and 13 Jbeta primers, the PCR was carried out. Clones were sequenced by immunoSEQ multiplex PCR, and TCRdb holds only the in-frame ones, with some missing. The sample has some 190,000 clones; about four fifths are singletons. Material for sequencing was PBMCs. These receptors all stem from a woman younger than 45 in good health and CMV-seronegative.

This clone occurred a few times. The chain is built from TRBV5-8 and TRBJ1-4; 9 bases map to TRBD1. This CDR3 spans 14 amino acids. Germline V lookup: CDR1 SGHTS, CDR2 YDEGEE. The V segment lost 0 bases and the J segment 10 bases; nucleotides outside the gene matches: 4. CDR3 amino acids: CASSLAGTGRKLFF. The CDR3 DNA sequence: TGTGCCAGCAGCTTGGCCGGGACAGGGCGAAAACTGTTTTTT.

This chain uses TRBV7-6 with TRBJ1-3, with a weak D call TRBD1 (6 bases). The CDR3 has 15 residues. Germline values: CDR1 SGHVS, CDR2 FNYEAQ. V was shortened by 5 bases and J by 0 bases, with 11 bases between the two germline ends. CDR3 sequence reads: CASSRTDGSGNTIYF. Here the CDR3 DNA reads TGTGCCAGCAGCCGGACAGACGGCTCTGGAAACACCATATATTTT.

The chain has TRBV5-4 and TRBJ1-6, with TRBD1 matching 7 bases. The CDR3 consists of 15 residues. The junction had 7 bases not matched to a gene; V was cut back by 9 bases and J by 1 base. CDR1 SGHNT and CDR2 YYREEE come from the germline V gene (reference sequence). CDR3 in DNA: TGTGCCACGGGCGACAGGGCATCCTATAATTCACCCCTCCACTTT. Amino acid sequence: CATGDRASYNSPLHF.

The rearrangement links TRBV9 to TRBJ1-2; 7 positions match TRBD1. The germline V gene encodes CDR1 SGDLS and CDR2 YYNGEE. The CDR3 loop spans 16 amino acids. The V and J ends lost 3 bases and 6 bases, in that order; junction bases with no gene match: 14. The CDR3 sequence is CASSASTGEWGDGYTF. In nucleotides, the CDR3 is TGTGCCAGCAGCGCATCTACAGGGGAATGGGGCGATGGCTACACCTTC.

The CDR3 sequence: CASSSLAAAEAFF. The CDR3 region has the DNA TGTGCCAGCTCTAGTTTGGCGGCAGCTGAAGCTTTCTTT. V usage is TRBV18 and J usage is TRBJ1-1; D call uncertain. The CDR3 has 13 amino acids. V was shortened by 6 bases and J by 6 bases, with 14 bases between the two germline ends. Germline CDR1 is KGHSH and CDR2 is LQKENI.

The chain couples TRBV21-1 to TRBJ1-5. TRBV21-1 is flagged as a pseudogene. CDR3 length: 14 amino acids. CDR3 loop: CASSMGGVRDYQHF. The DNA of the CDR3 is TGTGCCAGCAGCATGGGGGGCGTCCGGGACTACCAGCATTTT.

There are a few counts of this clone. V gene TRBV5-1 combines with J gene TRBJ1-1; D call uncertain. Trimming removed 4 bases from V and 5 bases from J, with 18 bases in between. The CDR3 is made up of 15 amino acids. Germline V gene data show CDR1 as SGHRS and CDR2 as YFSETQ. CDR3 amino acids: CASSPTPTSFTEAFF. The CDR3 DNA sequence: TGCGCCAGCAGCCCAACACCGACATCGTTTACTGAAGCTTTCTTT.

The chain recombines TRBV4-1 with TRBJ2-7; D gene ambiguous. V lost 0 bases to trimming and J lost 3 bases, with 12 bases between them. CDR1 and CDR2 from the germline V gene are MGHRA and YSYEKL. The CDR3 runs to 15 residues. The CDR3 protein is CASSQDRQVRYEQYF. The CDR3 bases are TGCGCCAGCAGCCAAGATCGGCAGGTCCGCTACGAGCAGTACTTC.

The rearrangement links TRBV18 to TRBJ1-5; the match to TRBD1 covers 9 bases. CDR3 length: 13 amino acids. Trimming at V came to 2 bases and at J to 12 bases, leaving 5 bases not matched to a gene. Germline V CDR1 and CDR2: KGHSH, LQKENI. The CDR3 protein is CASSPKGTGNQHF. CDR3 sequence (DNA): TGTGCCAGCTCACCAAAAGGGACAGGGAACCAGCATTTT.

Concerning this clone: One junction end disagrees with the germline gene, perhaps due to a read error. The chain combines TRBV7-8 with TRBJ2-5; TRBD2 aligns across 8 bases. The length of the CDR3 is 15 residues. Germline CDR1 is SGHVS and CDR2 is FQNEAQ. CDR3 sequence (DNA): TGTGCCAGCAGCACATCGGGGGGGCTCGCCGAGAGCTGGAACTTC. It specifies CASSTSGGLAESWNF.

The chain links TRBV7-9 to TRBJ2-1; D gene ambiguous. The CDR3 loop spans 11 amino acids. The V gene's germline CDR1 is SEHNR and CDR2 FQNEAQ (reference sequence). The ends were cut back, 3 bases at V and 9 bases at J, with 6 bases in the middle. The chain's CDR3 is CASSLVAEQFF. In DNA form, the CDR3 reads TGTGCCAGCAGCTTGGTGGCTGAGCAGTTCTTC.

The chain's CDR3 is CASSPGLAGINEQFF. CDR3 nucleotides: TGTGCCAGCAGCCCGGGACTAGCGGGGATAAATGAGCAGTTCTTC. V and J are TRBV11-1 and TRBJ2-1, with 13 bases matching TRBD2. V trimming: 5 bases; J trimming: 7 bases; junction bases outside the gene matches: 5. Germline values: CDR1 SGHAT, CDR2 FQDESV (reference sequence). This CDR3 is 15 amino acids long. Filled out from reference TRBV11-1 and TRBJ2-1, the complete variable domain reads EAEVAQSPRYKITEKSQAVAFWCDPISGHATLYWYRQILGQGPELLVQFQDESVVDDSQLPKDRFSAERLKGVDSTLKIQPAELGDSAMYLCASSPGLAGINEQFFGPGTRLTVL.

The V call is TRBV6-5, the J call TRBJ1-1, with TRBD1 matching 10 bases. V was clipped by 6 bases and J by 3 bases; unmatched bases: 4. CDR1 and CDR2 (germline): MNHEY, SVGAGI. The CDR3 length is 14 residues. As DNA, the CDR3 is TGTGCCAGCAGCCACGGACAGGGGGACACTGAAGCTTTCTTT. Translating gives CASSHGQGDTEAFF.

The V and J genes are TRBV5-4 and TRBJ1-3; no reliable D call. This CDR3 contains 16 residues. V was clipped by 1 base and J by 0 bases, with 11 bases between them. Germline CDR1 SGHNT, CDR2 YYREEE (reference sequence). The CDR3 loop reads CASSLWAFRSGNTIYF. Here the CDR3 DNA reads TGTGCCAGCAGCTTGTGGGCTTTCCGCTCTGGAAACACCATATATTTT.